This T cell receptor beta chain was sequenced for a study of beta chain features in type 1 diabetes (dated 2018 in TCRdb). About the full investigation: Mean age, gender distribution, total cell number and subset yield were not different between patients and healthy donors. A total of 107,917,701 sorted cells were examined across all samples, and the number of cells per subset was strongly correlated with RNA yield. The study compared TCRB repertoires of sorted circulating CD4+ T cell subsets between recently diagnosed type 1 diabetes patients and matched healthy donors. Regulatory and stem cell-like memory subsets were obtained from only 8 patients and roughly 8 healthy donors, while naive and central memory subsets were obtained from all 30 or so donors. Overall study results and their limits: Naive, central memory and regulatory TCRB repertoires appeared more similar among patients than among healthy donors. Shorter templates might have been favored by PCR, but patient and control samples were amplified and corrected together, so both groups would have been affected equally by any skew. Type 1 diabetes patients showed a moderate but significant shortening of TCRB CDR3 length in all four CD4+ subsets. Fewer insertions and more nucleotide deletions at VDJ recombination sites were observed in patients with type 1 diabetes, implying thymic rearrangement abnormalities. Because the HLA sub-analyses included only small numbers of individuals, any influence of HLA type on TCRB rearrangement was left unresolved. Because cDNA was sequenced instead of genomic DNA, activated cells with high expression could be over-represented, although the groups did not differ in activation or CD3 levels.

This clone has only a few counts. It has no known antigen specificity. No base-level quality is on record; no much larger clone is a single base apart. The entire amount of isolated RNA was reverse transcribed using the High Capacity cDNA Reverse Transcription Kit, so the sequenced TCRB transcripts were expressed ones. Naive, central memory and regulatory T cell samples underwent deep immunoSEQ sequencing, averaging approximately 3.5 million total reads per sample. Sorted cells were lysed in RLT buffer and RNA was extracted with DNase-treated RNeasy Micro or Mini kits, depending on cell number. Each cell subset was processed on its own to prevent cross-contamination, while patient and healthy donor samples were processed together. TCRB sequences were amplified from cDNA with the immunoSEQ multiplex PCR, producing 87-bp fragments spanning the CDR3 region. Sequencing of the amplicons was done on the Illumina HiSeq platform. In the paper's pipeline: Synthetic template baselines were used to correct PCR bias computationally, reads within Hamming distance 2 were collapsed together, and singletons that could not be merged were discarded. Reads were aligned against IMGT so that V, D and J genes, CDR3 length and insertions or deletions at six rearrangement sites could be assigned. Within each subset, clonotype counts were normalized to the number of sorted cells before true diversity and Gini coefficients were calculated with the tcR R package. The overlap coefficient, calculated on TCRB nucleotide sequences, was used to quantify repertoire sharing. Out-of-frame TCRB sequences from naive cells were analyzed as a proxy for the pre-selection repertoire. The clones in this table, taken by TCRdb from immuneACCESS, are in-frame only. Not every clone is retained; where verified, under half of the shortfall comes from an unresolved V gene, and the cause of the rest is unknown. Clone size and the V and J calls come from that table; the DNA yielded D and trimming. A total of 300,000 to 350,000 clones appear in this sample, roughly 14% of them only once. Together, the top ten hold approximately 0.016% of the sample.

From each donor, a single peripheral blood sample of around 0.12 L on average was drawn into heparinised tubes. Naive, central memory, regulatory and stem cell-like memory CD4+ T cells were sorted on a BD FACSAria II using a panel including CD45RO, CCR7, CD25, CD127, CD95 and CD27. All sorted populations exceeded 95% purity. PBMCs were isolated immediately by Lymphoprep density gradient centrifugation and stained directly without culture. To minimize batch effects, samples were stained and sorted in pairs, one healthy donor with one patient per experiment. The CDR3 measures 15 amino acids from cysteine to phenylalanine. The only DNA kept is the CDR3, 45 bases in frame from the first base. V is cut back by 0 bases and J by 7 bases, with 9 bases in the junction unmatched. CDR1 KGHSH and CDR2 LQKENI were looked up in the germline V gene.

Sequenced material: naive CD4+ T cells from blood. Per the publication, the cell subset or site label means: true naive CD4+ T cells. This clonotype was sampled from a woman aged 18-29 years with type 1 diabetes. The chain was built from TRBV18 and TRBJ2-7; TRBD1 matches 7 bases in the middle. The encoded CDR3 is CASSPPSQGSVEQYF. In nucleotides, the sequence is TGTGCCAGCTCACCACCCTCACAGGGGTCGGTAGAGCAGTACTTC.